The 25 T cell receptor beta chains in this list originate from one sample, sequenced in a study of blood T cell repertoires in COVID-19. The method was immunoSEQ multiplex PCR; TCRdb's version includes in-frame clones alone and lacks a portion of them. The table lists about 97,000 clones, approximately 86% of them singletons. The material sequenced was peripheral blood. These receptors were obtained from a middle-aged man with COVID-19, enrolled during active disease.

The chain has TRBV28 and TRBJ1-3; D ambiguous. The germline V gene encodes CDR1 MDHEN and CDR2 SYDVKM. The CDR3 contains 15 residues. V gave up 1 base and J gave up 0 bases, with 7 bases separating them. In DNA, the CDR3 is TGTGCCAGCAGTTTATATCGGGTCTCTGGAAACACCATATATTTT. Its translation: CASSLYRVSGNTIYF.

This clone was counted once. This CDR3 is also generated by other DNA sequences in the sample. CDR3 sequence: CASSVAGSNQPQHF. CDR3 DNA sequence: TGTGCCAGCAGCGTAGCGGGGAGCAATCAGCCCCAGCATTTT. J is TRBJ1-5 and V is TRBV9; D is unclear. The ends were cut back, 0 bases at V and 1 base at J, with 5 bases in the middle. CDR1 is SGDLS and CDR2 is YYNGEE in the germline V gene. The CDR3 is 14 residues long.

The CDR3: CASSSRAQFGYTF. CDR3 in DNA: TGTGCCAGCAGTTCGCGGGCTCAGTTTGGCTACACCTTC. The V gene is TRBV28, the J gene TRBJ1-2; D not resolved. The ends were cut back, 4 bases at V and 7 bases at J, with 13 bases in the middle. The CDR3 runs to 13 residues. Germline CDR1 is MDHEN and CDR2 is SYDVKM.

V gene TRBV4-2 combines with J gene TRBJ2-3; D is perhaps TRBD1 (7 bases). Germline V gene data show CDR1 as LGHNA and CDR2 as YNFKEQ. The germline V and J ends were trimmed by 1 base and 2 bases, with 16 bases remaining between them. This CDR3 is 17 amino acids long. CDR3 sequence reads: CASSQVFAGGNTDTQYF. For the CDR3, the DNA is TGTGCCAGCAGCCAAGTTTTTGCAGGGGGGAACACAGATACGCAGTATTTT.

This clone was seen once. The CDR3 nucleotides read TGTGCCAGCAGCCCTCGGGGGGGTGTAGCTTTCTTT. This gives the protein CASSPRGGVAFF. The chain recombines TRBV5-8 with TRBJ1-1, with a weak D call TRBD1 (5 bases). The germline V gene encodes CDR1 SGHTS and CDR2 YDEGEE. The CDR3 has 12 amino acids. The V and J ends lost 4 bases and 10 bases respectively, with 14 bases between them.

In its sample, this clone was seen a few times. The chain carries TRBV2 and TRBJ1-6; D not resolved. This CDR3 is 15 amino acids long. V lost 2 bases to trimming and J lost 0 bases, with 5 bases between them. Germline V gene data show CDR1 as SNHLY and CDR2 as FYNNEI. CDR3 region: CASSEFSSYNSPLHF. The CDR3 DNA reads as TGTGCCAGCAGTGAATTTAGCTCCTATAATTCACCCCTCCACTTT.

This chain uses TRBV5-1 with TRBJ2-2, with D possibly TRBD2 on 6 matching bases. This CDR3 region has 16 residues. The V gene's germline CDR1 is SGHRS and CDR2 YFSETQ. With 3 bases removed from V and 4 bases from J, the gap between germline ends came to 16 bases. CDR3 sequence: CASSSGRESATGELFF. In DNA form, the CDR3 reads TGCGCCAGCAGCTCGGGACGGGAGTCGGCCACCGGGGAGCTGTTTTTT. Drawing the rest from reference TRBV5-1 and TRBJ2-2, the complete variable domain is KAGVTQTPRYLIKTRGQQVTLSCSPISGHRSVSWYQQTPGQGLQFLFEYFSETQRNKGNFPGRFSGRQFSNSRSEMNVSTLELGDSALYLCASSSGRESATGELFFGEGSRLTVL.

The V gene is TRBV19, the J gene TRBJ1-6; no definite D call. Germline values: CDR1 LNHDA, CDR2 SQIVND (reference sequence). CDR3 length: 17 residues. Trimming left V 5 bases short and J 0 bases short, with 14 bases between. The CDR3 sequence is CASSPPRGSSYNSPLHF. The CDR3 nucleotides are TGTGCCAGTAGTCCCCCCCGCGGGAGCTCCTATAATTCACCCCTCCACTTT.

This clone was detected once. V is TRBV6-5 and J is TRBJ1-1, with D uncertain. CDR3 length: 14 residues. In germline, CDR1 is MNHEY, CDR2 SVGAGI. Between the trimmed V and J ends, which lost 0 bases and 5 bases, there was a span of 10 bases. The CDR3 region is CASSYSGERTEAFF. CDR3 DNA sequence: TGTGCCAGCAGTTACTCCGGGGAACGGACTGAAGCTTTCTTT.

This clone has only one observation. The V and J genes are TRBV10-3 and TRBJ1-2; TRBD1 matches 7 bases. The CDR3 extends over 13 amino acids. From germline, CDR1 is ENHRY and CDR2 SYGVKD. V lost 2 bases to trimming and J lost 8 bases; unmatched junction nucleotides: 5. The CDR3 DNA follows: TGTGCCATCAGTGAGGGACAGGTCAGGGGCTACACCTTC. The encoded protein is CAISEGQVRGYTF.

The chain carries TRBV2 and TRBJ1-3; no clear D gene. The length of the CDR3 is 13 residues. CDR1 and CDR2 (germline): SNHLY, FYNNEI. V shed 8 bases and J shed 4 bases, with 12 bases lying between them. The CDR3 loop reads CASLLGPGNTIYF. In nucleotides, the CDR3 is TGTGCCAGCCTACTAGGTCCCGGAAACACCATATATTTT. Variable domain in full (rest from reference TRBV2 and TRBJ1-3): EPEVTQTPSHQVTQMGQEVILRCVPISNHLYFYWYRQILGQKVEFLVSFYNNEISEKSEIFDDQFSVERPDGSNFTLKIRSTKLEDSAMYFCASLLGPGNTIYFGEGSWLTVV.

This chain links TRBV11-1 with TRBJ1-6, with a weak D call TRBD1 (6 bases). Trimming pared 4 bases from V and 8 bases from J, leaving 12 bases between. Looked up from germline, CDR1 is SGHAT and CDR2 is FQDESV (reference sequence). This CDR3 is built from 14 residues. CDR3 nucleotides: TGTGCCAGCAGCTCAACAGGGAATGATTCACCCCTCCACTTT. Amino acids: CASSSTGNDSPLHF.

The rearrangement joins TRBV14 to TRBJ1-1; tentatively, D is TRBD1 (5 bases). V lost 4 bases to trimming and J lost 3 bases, with 15 bases between them. This CDR3 is built from 15 residues. Germline-derived CDR1 and CDR2 are SGHDN and FVKESK. The CDR3 DNA reads as TGTGCCAGCAGCCGGGACTTGGGAGGGGACACTGAAGCTTTCTTT. Protein sequence: CASSRDLGGDTEAFF.

The CDR3 region is CASSLTVYSYEQYF. For the CDR3, the DNA is TGCGCCAGCAGCCTGACAGTTTACTCCTACGAGCAGTACTTC. The chain joins TRBV5-1 to TRBJ2-7; possibly TRBD1 for D (5 bases). CDR3 length equals 14 residues. The V gene lost 4 bases and the J gene lost 0 bases, with 11 bases spanning the gap. The germline gives CDR1 SGHRS, CDR2 YFSETQ.

The chain recombines TRBV7-9 with TRBJ1-1; TRBD1 aligns across 7 bases. J gave up 1 base and V 4 bases, and 3 bases lay outside the gene matches. The CDR3 is made up of 14 amino acids. The germline V gene encodes CDR1 SEHNR and CDR2 FQNEAQ (reference sequence). The CDR3: CASSYGTANTEAFF. CDR3 DNA sequence: TGTGCCAGCAGCTACGGGACAGCGAACACTGAAGCTTTCTTT.

The chain recombines TRBV18 with TRBJ1-2; 7 bases map to TRBD1. In germline, CDR1 is KGHSH, CDR2 LQKENI. There are 12 residues in the CDR3. Unmatched junction bases numbered 4, after V lost 5 bases and J lost 7 bases. CDR3 in DNA: TGTGCCAGCTCAGCACAGGGGTCTGGCTACACCTTC. Translated: CASSAQGSGYTF.

The chain couples TRBV7-9 to TRBJ1-3; no firm D call. This CDR3 comprises 16 residues. The germline CDR1 and CDR2 sequences are SEHNR and FQNEAQ (reference sequence). The ends were cut back, 6 bases at V and 0 bases at J, with 15 bases in the middle. The CDR3 loop reads CASRSSAATSGNTIYF. CDR3 sequence (DNA): TGTGCCAGCAGATCCTCGGCGGCCACCTCTGGAAACACCATATATTTT. Looking up the rest from reference TRBV7-9 and TRBJ1-3 gives the full variable domain: DTGVSQNPRHKITKRGQNVTFRCDPISEHNRLYWYRQTLGQGPEFLTYFQNEAQLEKSRLLSDRFSAERPKGSFSTLEIQRTEQGDSAMYLCASRSSAATSGNTIYFGEGSWLTVV.

The gene calls are TRBV29-1 and TRBJ2-7; D possibly corresponds to TRBD1 (6 bases). This CDR3 has 13 residues. Germline V CDR1 and CDR2: SQVTM, ANQGSEA. Trimming removed 0 bases at V and 1 base at J, with 7 bases between. The chain's CDR3 is CSVEDTGSYEQYF. The CDR3 DNA reads TGCAGCGTTGAAGACACAGGGTCCTACGAGCAGTACTTC.

The chain recombines TRBV2 with TRBJ1-2; possibly TRBD1 for D (5 bases). There are 12 residues in the CDR3. Germline values: CDR1 SNHLY, CDR2 FYNNEI. Trimming pared 6 bases from V and 7 bases from J, leaving 12 bases between. CDR3 sequence: CASSGPGFGYTF. CDR3 DNA sequence: TGTGCCAGCAGCGGCCCAGGGTTTGGCTACACCTTC.

This chain joins TRBV25-1 and TRBJ1-2; TRBD1 might be the D (6 bases). This CDR3 has 14 amino acids. CDR1 MGHDK and CDR2 SYGVNS come from the germline V gene. V was cut by 4 bases and J by 4 bases, with 13 bases left in between. CDR3 coding DNA: TGTGCCAGCAGTGCCTCCGACAGGAGCTATGGCTACACCTTC. Translated, it gives CASSASDRSYGYTF.

This clone was seen only a few times. The J gene is TRBJ2-7, the V gene TRBV15; TRBD1 aligns across 7 bases. Germline CDR1 reads LNHNV; CDR2 reads YYDKDF (reference sequence). The V and J ends lost 9 bases and 2 bases, in that order; junction bases with no gene match: 7. The CDR3 has 13 amino acids. The CDR3 spells CATLGQDTYEQYF. CDR3 coding DNA: TGTGCCACACTAGGACAGGATACCTACGAGCAGTACTTC.

This chain links TRBV19 with TRBJ1-6, with D possibly being TRBD1 (6 bases). V lost 3 bases and J 5 bases, leaving 8 bases between the germline ends. The CDR3 sequence is 14 residues long. From germline, CDR1 is LNHDA and CDR2 SQIVND (reference sequence). CDR3 DNA sequence: TGTGCCAGTAGTATTTGGACAGATAATTCACCCCTCCACTTT. Its translation: CASSIWTDNSPLHF.

The gene calls are TRBV30 and TRBJ2-7; tentatively, D is TRBD2 (7 bases). The V end was cut by 2 bases, the J end by 9 bases, with 17 bases between. The CDR3 is 13 residues long. Germline V gives CDR1 GTSNPN, CDR2 SVGIG (reference sequence). CDR3 sequence reads: CAWSRGGEQVQYF. Written as DNA, the CDR3 is TGTGCCTGGAGTCGAGGGGGGGAGCAGGTGCAGTACTTC. The whole variable domain, filled in from reference TRBV30 and TRBJ2-7, reads SQTIHQWPATLVQPVGSPLSLECTVEGTSNPNLYWYRQAAGRGLQLLFYSVGIGQISSEVPQNLSASRPQDRQFILSSKKLLLSDSGFYLCAWSRGGEQVQYFGPGTRLTVT.

This rearrangement joins TRBV2 to TRBJ1-4; 7 bases align to TRBD1. CDR3 length: 14 amino acids. Unmatched junction bases numbered 2, after V lost 4 bases and J lost 3 bases. Germline loops: CDR1 SNHLY, CDR2 FYNNEI. The CDR3 is CASSVGQANEKLFF. The CDR3 DNA is TGTGCCAGCAGTGTCGGACAGGCTAATGAAAAACTGTTTTTT.

This clone was detected once. The chain employs TRBV5-1 and TRBJ2-7; possible D gene TRBD1, 6 bases. From germline, CDR1 is SGHRS and CDR2 YFSETQ. CDR3 size: 13 residues. V was pared by 4 bases and J by 4 bases, with 12 bases between. The CDR3: CASSETGKYEQYF. The CDR3 coding sequence is TGCGCCAGCAGCGAGACAGGAAAATACGAGCAGTACTTC.